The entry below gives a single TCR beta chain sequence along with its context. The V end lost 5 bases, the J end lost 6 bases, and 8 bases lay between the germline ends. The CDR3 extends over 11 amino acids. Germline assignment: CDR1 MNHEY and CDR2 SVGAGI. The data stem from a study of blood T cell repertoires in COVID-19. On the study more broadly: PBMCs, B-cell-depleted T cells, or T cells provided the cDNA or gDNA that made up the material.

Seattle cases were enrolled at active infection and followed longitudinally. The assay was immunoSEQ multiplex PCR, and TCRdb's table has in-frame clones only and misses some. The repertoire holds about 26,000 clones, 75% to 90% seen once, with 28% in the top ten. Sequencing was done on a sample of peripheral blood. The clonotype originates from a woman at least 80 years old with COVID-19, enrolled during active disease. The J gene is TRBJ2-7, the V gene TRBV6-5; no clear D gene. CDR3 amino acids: CASSPFPEQYF. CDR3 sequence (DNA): TGTGCCAGCAGTCCCTTTCCCGAGCAGTACTTC.